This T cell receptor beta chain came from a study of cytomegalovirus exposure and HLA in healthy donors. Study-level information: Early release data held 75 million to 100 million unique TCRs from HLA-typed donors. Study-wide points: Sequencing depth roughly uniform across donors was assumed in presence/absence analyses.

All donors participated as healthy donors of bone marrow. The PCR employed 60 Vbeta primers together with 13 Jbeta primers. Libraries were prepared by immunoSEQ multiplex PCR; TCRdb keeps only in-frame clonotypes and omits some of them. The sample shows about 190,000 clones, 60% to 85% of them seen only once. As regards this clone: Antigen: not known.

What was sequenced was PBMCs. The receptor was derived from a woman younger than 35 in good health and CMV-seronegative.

The CDR3 DNA reads TGTGCCAGCAGTTTAACCATCATGTTAACAGGGGACTATGGCTACACCTTC. This sequence encodes CASSLTIMLTGDYGYTF. V is TRBV28 and J is TRBJ1-2, with 7 bases that match TRBD1. Germline values: CDR1 MDHEN, CDR2 SYDVKM. Trimming took 2 bases from V and 3 from J; bases not matched to a gene: 12. The CDR3 sequence is 17 residues long.